This T cell receptor beta chain was documented in a study of response to subunit inactivated influenza vaccine (dated by TCRdb to the late 2010s). Some background on the complete study: The study used deep quantitative T cell receptor repertoire profiling to track responses to a trivalent subunit inactivated influenza vaccine.

This clonotype occurred a few times. The antigen it recognizes is unknown. Per-nucleotide qualities are absent, and no much larger clonotype sits a single base away. Deletion took 4 bases off V and 7 bases off J, with a span of 17 bases between the germline ends. Inclusive of the bounding cysteine and phenylalanine, the CDR3 is 15 residues long. Only the CDR3 part of the read is kept: 45 bases, read in frame from the first base. The time point label on this specimen signifies: 45 days after influenza vaccine administration. Results the study describes overall, beyond this receptor: The authors suggested that each seasonal influenza vaccination may recruit only a limited number of new T cells.

The library relied on RT-PCR. Sequencing was performed on an Illumina HiSeq 2500. TCRdb trimmed public reads at Q25 via fastp, called clones via MiXCR and kept in-frame beta chains. Merged by CDR3 protein, the rows form single entries marked with the most common genes and DNA. The table for this sample lists approximately 530,000 distinct CDR3 sequences; 10% to 15% of them were counted only once. Of the sample, about an eighth falls within the top ten clones. The sequence is built from TRBV12-3 or TRBV12-4 and TRBJ2-4, with TRBD2 perhaps the D gene, on 6 matching bases. The receptor comes from a man in his forties or fifties who received an inactivated influenza vaccine. Donor details come from another sample of the same person, matched by shared clones. Source: PBMCs from blood, taken 45 days after vaccination. The CDR3 loop reads CASSSTGLLANIQYF. In nucleotide form, the sequence is TGTGCCAGCAGTTCTACCGGACTGCTAGCGAACATTCAGTACTTC.